This section outlines one T cell receptor beta chain sequence together with its context. This specimen belongs to a study of T cells in localized non-small cell lung cancer. This CDR3 has 14 amino acids. Germline V lookup: CDR1 MNHNS, CDR2 SASEGT. V lost 2 bases and J lost 7, with 14 bases in between. This table comes from immunoSEQ multiplex PCR, and its TCRdb copy is limited to in-frame clones, with some not included. Among around 91,000 clones listed, roughly 90% were seen once. The sample consisted of peripheral blood, taken before any cancer treatment. This TCR derives from a man aged 40 to 70 with stage I squamous cell lung carcinoma. V and J are TRBV6-1 and TRBJ2-5; D may correspond to TRBD1 or TRBD2 (5 bases each). CDR3 bases: TGTGCCAGCAGTGAACTGGGCAGGGACGGGACCCAGTACTTC. The encoded protein is CASSELGRDGTQYF.